The 8 T cell receptor beta chains below come from one sample, sequenced in a study of cytomegalovirus exposure and HLA in healthy donors. Repertoires were generated with immunoSEQ multiplex PCR, while TCRdb's copy carries only in-frame clones and drops some. Among under 400,000 clones listed, 80% to 90% were seen once. The specimen was PBMCs. These receptors all come from a woman aged 18 to 35 in good health and CMV-seronegative.

The J gene is TRBJ2-3, the V gene TRBV13; 9 bases line up with TRBD2. The germline CDR1 and CDR2 sequences are PRHDT and FYEKMQ (reference sequence). The CDR3 length is 15 residues. Unmatched junction bases numbered 7, after V lost 4 bases and J lost 5 bases. The chain's CDR3 is CASSSPGLAQDTQYF. CDR3 DNA sequence: TGTGCCAGCAGCTCACCGGGACTAGCACAAGATACGCAGTATTTT.

V is TRBV5-5 and J is TRBJ1-1; D not certain. CDR1 is SGHKS, CDR2 YYEKEE, per germline (reference sequence). This CDR3 spans 11 amino acids. Trimming took 6 bases from V and 11 from J, leaving 14 bases between them. The CDR3 loop is CASNLDFGAFF. As DNA, the CDR3 is TGTGCCAGCAACCTTGACTTCGGGGCTTTCTTT.

This rearrangement joins TRBV6-5 to TRBJ2-7, with TRBD1 matching 7 bases. Trimming removed 2 bases from V and 0 bases from J; junction bases left unmatched: 4. There are 15 residues in the CDR3. Germline CDR1 is MNHEY and CDR2 is SVGAGI. CDR3 DNA sequence: TGTGCCAGCAGTTACAAAGGGGGCCCCTCCTACGAGCAGTACTTC. It yields the protein CASSYKGGPSYEQYF.

The gene calls are TRBV19 and TRBJ1-1; D is uncertain. The CDR3 is 13 residues long. In germline, CDR1 is LNHDA, CDR2 SQIVND (reference sequence). V gave up 5 bases and J gave up 4 bases, with 11 bases separating them. CDR3 amino acids: CASSPPSGTEAFF. The DNA for the CDR3 is TGTGCCAGTAGTCCTCCGTCCGGCACTGAAGCTTTCTTT.

Worth noting for this clone: The likely explanation is a read error, given a far larger clone one base away. The rearrangement uses TRBV9 and TRBJ2-7, with 12 positions matching TRBD2. The CDR3 loop spans 15 amino acids. CDR1 and CDR2 (germline): SGDLS, YYNGEE. With 4 bases clipped from V and 1 base from J, the junction kept 3 bases outside the gene matches. This CDR3 is CASSQGLAGSYEQYF. CDR3 nucleotide sequence: TGTGCCAGCAGCCAAGGACTAGCGGGATCCTACGAGCAGTACTTC.

This chain joins TRBV28 and TRBJ1-1; maybe TRBD1 (5 bases). With 7 bases removed from V and 2 bases from J, the gap between germline ends came to 11 bases. CDR3 length: 13 residues. Germline V lookup: CDR1 MDHEN, CDR2 SYDVKM. The CDR3 DNA is TGTGCCAGCACCTCGGGGGTAAACACTGAAGCTTTCTTT. Residues: CASTSGVNTEAFF.

The genes are TRBV30 and TRBJ2-7; D call uncertain. The CDR3 is 11 amino acids. V dropped 0 bases and J dropped 5 bases, with 5 bases sitting between them. Germline V gene data show CDR1 as GTSNPN and CDR2 as SVGIG (reference sequence). The CDR3 DNA follows: TGTGCCTGGAGTGTATCCAACGAGCAGTACTTC. This codes for CAWSVSNEQYF.

V is TRBV5-1 and J is TRBJ2-3; possible D gene TRBD2, 7 bases. Germline CDR1 is SGHRS and CDR2 is YFSETQ. This CDR3 region has 14 residues. Trimming shortened V by 4 bases and J by 2 bases, and 11 bases separated the two germline ends. Written as DNA, the CDR3 is TGCGCCAGCAGCCAGCGGGACATCACAGATACGCAGTATTTT. Its protein product is CASSQRDITDTQYF.